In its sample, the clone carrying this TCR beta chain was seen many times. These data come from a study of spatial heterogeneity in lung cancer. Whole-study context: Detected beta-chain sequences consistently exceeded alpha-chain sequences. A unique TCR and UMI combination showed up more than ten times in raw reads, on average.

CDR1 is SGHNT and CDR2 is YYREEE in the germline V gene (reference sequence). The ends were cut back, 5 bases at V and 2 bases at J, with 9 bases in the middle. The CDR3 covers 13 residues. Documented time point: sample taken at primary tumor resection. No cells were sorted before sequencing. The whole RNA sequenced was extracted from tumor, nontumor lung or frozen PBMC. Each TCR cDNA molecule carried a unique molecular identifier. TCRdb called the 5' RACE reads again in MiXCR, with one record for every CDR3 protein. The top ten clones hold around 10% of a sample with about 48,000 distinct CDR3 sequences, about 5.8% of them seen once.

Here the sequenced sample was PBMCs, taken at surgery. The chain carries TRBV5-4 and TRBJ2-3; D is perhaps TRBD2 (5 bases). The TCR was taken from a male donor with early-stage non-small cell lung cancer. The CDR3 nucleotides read TGTGCCAGCAGACAGCGGACCACAGATACGCAGTATTTT. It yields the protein CASRQRTTDTQYF.